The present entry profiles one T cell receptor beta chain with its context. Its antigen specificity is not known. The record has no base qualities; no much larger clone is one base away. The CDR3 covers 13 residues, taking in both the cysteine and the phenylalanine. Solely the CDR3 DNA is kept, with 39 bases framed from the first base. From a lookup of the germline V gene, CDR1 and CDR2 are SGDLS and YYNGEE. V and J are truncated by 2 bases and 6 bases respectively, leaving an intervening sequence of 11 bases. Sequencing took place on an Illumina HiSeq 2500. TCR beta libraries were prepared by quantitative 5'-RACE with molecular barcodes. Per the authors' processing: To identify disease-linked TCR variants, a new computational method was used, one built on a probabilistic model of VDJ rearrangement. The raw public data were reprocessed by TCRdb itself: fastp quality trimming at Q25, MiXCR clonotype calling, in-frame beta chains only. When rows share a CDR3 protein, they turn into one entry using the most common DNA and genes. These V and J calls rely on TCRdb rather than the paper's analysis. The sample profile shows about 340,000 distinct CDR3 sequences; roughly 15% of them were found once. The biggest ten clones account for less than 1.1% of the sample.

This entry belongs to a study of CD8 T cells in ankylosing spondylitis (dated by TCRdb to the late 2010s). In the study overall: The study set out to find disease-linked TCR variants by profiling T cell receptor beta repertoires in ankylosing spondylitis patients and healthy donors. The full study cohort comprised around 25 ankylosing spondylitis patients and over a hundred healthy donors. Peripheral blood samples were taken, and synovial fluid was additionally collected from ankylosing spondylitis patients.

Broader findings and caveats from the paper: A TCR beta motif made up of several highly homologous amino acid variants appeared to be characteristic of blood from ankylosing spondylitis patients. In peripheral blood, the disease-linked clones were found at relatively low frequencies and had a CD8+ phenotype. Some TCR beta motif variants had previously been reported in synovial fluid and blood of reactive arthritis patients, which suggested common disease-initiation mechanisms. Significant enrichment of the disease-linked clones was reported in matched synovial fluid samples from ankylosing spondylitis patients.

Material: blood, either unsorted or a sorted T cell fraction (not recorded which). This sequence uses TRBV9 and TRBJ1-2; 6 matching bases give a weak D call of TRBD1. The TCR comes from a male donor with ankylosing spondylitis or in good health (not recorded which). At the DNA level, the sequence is TGTGCCAGCAGCGTCCAGGGGTTCGATGGCTACACCTTC. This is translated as CASSVQGFDGYTF.